Reported below is one TCR beta chain. The V segment lost 4 bases and the J segment 5 bases; nucleotides outside the gene matches: 15. CDR1 is SGHRS, CDR2 YFSETQ, per germline. The CDR3 is made up of 17 amino acids. The data originate from a study of regulatory T cells in long-lasting Graves disease. For TCR beta, libraries came from iRepertoire HTBI primers and Arm-PCR of CDR3 regions. A single record per CDR3 protein comes from TCRdb applying MiXCR to the multiplex PCR reads. Here the sample spans roughly 510,000 distinct CDR3 sequences, roughly 16% being singletons. Regarding time point: newly diagnosed GD, antithyroid drugs for less than 3 months. The TCR library was prepared using RNA isolated from PBMCs. These data are also associated with another study on T cells in Graves' hyperthyroidism and ophthalmopathy.

This specimen was peripheral blood mononuclear cells (PBMCs), taken at new diagnosis, from a patient treated with antithyroid drugs. The clonotype originates from a man younger than 35 with Graves disease. The rearrangement links TRBV5-1 to TRBJ2-1, with TRBD2 matching over 7 bases. The CDR3 loop reads CASSPGRGLSIHNEQFF. The DNA for the CDR3 is TGCGCCAGCAGCCCTGGGAGGGGATTGAGTATCCACAATGAGCAGTTCTTC.